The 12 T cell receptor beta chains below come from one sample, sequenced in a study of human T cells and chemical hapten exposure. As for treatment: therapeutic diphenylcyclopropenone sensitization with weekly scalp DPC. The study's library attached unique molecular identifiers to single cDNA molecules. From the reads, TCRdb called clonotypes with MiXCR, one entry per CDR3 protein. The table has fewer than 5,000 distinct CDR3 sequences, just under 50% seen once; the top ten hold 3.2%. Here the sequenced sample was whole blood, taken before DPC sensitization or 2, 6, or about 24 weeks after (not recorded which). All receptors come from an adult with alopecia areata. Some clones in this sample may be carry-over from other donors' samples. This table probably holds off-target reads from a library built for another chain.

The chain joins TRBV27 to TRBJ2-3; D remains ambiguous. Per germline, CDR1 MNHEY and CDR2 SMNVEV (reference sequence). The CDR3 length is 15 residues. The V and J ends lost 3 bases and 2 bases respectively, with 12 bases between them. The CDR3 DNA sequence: TGTGCCAGCAGTTTGTCTGGTAGACCCACAGATACGCAGTATTTT. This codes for CASSLSGRPTDTQYF.

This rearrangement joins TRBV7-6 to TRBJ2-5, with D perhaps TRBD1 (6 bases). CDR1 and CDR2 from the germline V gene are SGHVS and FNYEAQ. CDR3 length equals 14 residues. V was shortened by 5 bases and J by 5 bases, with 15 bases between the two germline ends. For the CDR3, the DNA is TGTGCCAGCAGCCCAGGGGTCGCCTCGGAGACCCAGTACTTC. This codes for CASSPGVASETQYF.

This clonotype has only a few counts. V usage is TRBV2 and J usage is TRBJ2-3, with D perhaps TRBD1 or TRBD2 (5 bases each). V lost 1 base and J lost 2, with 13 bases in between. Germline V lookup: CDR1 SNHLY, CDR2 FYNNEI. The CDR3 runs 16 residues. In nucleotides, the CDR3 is TGTGCCAGCAGTGAAGGTCGGGGACCTTTCACAGATACGCAGTATTTT. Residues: CASSEGRGPFTDTQYF.

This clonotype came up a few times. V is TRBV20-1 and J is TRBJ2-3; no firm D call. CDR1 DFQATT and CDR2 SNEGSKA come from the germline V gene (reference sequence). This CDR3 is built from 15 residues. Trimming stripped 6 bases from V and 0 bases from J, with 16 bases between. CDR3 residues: CSALVTEISTDTQYF. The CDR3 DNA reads TGCAGTGCCCTCGTGACCGAAATTAGCACAGATACGCAGTATTTT.

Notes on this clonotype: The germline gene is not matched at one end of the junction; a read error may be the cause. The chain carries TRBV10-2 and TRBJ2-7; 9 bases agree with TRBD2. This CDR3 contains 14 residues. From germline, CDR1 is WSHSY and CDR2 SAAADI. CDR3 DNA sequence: TGCGCCAGCAGGGCCGGGACTAGCTCCCACGAGCAGTACTTC. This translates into CASRAGTSSHEQYF.

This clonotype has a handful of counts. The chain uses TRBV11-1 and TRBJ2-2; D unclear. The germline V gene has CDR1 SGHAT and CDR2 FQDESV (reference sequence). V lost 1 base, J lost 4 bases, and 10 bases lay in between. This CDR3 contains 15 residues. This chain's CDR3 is CASSLGARSTGELFF. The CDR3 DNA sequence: TGTGCCAGCAGCTTAGGGGCGAGGAGCACCGGGGAGCTGTTTTTT.

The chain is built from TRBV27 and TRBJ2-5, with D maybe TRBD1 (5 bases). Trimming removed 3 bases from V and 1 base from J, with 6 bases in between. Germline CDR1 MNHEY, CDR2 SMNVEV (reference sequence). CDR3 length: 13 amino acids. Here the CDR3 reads CASSFTGQETQYF. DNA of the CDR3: TGTGCCAGCAGTTTTACAGGCCAAGAGACCCAGTACTTC.

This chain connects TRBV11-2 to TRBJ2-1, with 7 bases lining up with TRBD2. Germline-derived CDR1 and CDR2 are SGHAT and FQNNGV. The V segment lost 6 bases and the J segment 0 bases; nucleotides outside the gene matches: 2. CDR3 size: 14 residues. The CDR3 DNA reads TGTGCCAGCAGTGTAGCGGGCTCCTACAATGAGCAGTTCTTC. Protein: CASSVAGSYNEQFF.

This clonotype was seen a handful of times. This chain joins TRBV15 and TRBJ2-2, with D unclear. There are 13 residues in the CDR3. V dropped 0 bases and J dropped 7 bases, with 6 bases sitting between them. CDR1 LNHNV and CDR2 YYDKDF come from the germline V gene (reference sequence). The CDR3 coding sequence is TGTGCCACCAGCAGAGACTTTATCGGGGAGCTGTTTTTT. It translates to CATSRDFIGELFF.

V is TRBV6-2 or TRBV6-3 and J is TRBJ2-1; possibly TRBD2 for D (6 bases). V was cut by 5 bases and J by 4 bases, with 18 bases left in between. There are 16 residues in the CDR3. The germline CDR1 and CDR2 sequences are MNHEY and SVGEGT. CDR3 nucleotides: TGTGCCAGCAGTCCCTCTATGGGGGGACCATACAATGAGCAGTTCTTC. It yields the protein CASSPSMGGPYNEQFF.

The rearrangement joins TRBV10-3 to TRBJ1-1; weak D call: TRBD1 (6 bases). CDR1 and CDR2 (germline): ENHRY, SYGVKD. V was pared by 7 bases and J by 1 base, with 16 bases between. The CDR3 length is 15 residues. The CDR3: CAIMGAGQQNTEAFF. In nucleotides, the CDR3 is TGTGCCATCATGGGTGCGGGACAACAGAACACTGAAGCTTTCTTT.

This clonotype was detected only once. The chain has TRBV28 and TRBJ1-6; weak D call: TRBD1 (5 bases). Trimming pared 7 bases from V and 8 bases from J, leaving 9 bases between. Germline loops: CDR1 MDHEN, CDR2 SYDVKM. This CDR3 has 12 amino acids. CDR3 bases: TGTGCCAGCAATCAGGGTTATTCACCCCTCCACTTT. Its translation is CASNQGYSPLHF.